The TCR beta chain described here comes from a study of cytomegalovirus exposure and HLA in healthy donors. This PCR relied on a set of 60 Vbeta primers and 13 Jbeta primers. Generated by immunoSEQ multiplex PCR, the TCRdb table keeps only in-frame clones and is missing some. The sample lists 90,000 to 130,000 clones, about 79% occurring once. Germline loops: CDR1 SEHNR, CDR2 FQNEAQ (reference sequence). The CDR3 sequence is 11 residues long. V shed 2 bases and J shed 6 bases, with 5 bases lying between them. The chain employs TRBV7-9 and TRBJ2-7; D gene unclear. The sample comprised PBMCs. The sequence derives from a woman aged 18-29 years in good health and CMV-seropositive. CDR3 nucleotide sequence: TGTGCCAGCAGCTTATATTCCGAGCAGTACTTC. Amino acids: CASSLYSEQYF.